The TCR beta chain described here comes from a study of shared clonotypes between healthy human individuals. Germline loops: CDR1 PRHDT, CDR2 FYEKMQ (reference sequence). The CDR3 covers 20 residues. Trimming at V came to 0 bases and at J to 0 bases, leaving 10 bases not matched to a gene. Naivety among CD8 cells was defined by CD45RO negativity and positive CCR7 selection, thereby excluding terminally differentiated effector memory CD45RA+ cells. Sequenced by immunoSEQ multiplex PCR; TCRdb stores in-frame clones only, minus some. The sample contains about 2.1 million clones, roughly 95% of which appear only once.

This receptor was obtained from a man aged 18 to 30 in good health. Some clones in this sample may be carry-over from other donors' samples. V usage is TRBV13 and J usage is TRBJ2-3; TRBD2 agrees at 12 bases. The sequenced sample was naive CD8+ T cells from PBMCs. The DNA for the CDR3 is TGTGCCAGCAGCTTAGGTCCTAGCGGGAGGGCCGAGGGGAGCACAGATACGCAGTATTTT. Translated, it gives CASSLGPSGRAEGSTDTQYF.